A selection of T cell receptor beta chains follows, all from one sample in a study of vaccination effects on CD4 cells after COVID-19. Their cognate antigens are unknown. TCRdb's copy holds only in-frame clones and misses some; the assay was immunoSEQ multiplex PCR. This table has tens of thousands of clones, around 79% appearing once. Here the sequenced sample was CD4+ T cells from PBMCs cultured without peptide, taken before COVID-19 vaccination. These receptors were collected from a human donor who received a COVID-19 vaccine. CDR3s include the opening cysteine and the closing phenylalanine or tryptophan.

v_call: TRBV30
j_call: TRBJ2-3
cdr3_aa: CAWSVELAGGYSTDTQYF

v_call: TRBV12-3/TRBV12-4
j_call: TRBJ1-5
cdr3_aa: CASSLMVDQPQHF

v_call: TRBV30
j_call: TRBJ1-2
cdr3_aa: CAWSRNPGTDLGF

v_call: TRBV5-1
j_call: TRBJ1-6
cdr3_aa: CASSLTGDSPLHF

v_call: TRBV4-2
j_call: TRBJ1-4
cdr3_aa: CASSQDLYRSQNEKLFF

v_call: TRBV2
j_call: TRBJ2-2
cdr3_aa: CASRPGDANTGELFF

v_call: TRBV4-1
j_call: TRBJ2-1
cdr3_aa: CASKGPNNEQFF

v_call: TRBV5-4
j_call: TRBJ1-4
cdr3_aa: CASSQQGWENEKLFF

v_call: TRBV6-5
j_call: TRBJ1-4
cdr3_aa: CASSYSWANQNEKLFF

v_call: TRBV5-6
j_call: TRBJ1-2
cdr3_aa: CASSLGEAYGYTF

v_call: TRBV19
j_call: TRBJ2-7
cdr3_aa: CASTEVYSASYEQYF

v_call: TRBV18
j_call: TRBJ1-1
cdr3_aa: CASSPAQAGMNTEAFF

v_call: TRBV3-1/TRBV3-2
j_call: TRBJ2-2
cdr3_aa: CASSQVQGAGELFF

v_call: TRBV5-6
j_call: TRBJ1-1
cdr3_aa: CASSLGPPGNMNTEAFF

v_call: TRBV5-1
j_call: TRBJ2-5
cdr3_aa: CASSLSTNLFQETQYF

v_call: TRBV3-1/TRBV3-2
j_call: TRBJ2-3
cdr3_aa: CASSQVTPAGWTTDTQYF

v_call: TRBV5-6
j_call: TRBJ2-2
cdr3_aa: CASSREYTGELFF

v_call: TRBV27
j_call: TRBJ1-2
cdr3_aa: CASGFDRGLGEHYGYTF

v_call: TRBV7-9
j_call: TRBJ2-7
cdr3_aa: CASSPGGLYEQYF

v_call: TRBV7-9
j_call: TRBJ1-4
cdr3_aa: CASSTGQGATNEKLFF

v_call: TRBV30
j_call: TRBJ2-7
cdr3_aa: CAWRGMGYEQYF

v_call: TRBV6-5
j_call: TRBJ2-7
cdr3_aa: CASSYSTGEQYF

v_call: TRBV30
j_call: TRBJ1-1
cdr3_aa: CAWRAGTGNTEAFF

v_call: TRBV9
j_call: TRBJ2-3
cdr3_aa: CASSVGDSDTQYF

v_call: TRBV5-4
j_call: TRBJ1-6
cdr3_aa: CASSLSTGGPMNSPLHF

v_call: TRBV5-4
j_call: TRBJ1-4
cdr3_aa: CASSPGVGAKKLFF

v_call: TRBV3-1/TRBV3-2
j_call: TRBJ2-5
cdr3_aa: CASSRGLAGRGRETQYF

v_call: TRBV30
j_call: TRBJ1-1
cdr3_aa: CAWSDRGLNTEAFF

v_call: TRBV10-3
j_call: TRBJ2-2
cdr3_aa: CAISETGTGTGELFF

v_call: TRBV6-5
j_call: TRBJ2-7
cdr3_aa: CASSREGPLYEQYF

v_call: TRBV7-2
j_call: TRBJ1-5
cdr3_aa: CASSYRGTPGGQPQHF

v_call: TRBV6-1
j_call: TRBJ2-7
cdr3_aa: CASRAGTGKDEQYF

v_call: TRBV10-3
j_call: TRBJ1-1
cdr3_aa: CAISVSPGNTEAFF

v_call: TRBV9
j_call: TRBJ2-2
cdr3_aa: CASSVGIGGEGELFF

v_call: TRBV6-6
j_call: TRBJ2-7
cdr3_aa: CASSYSLVAGEQYF

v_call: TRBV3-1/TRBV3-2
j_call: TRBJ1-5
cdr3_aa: CASSRTYSNQPQHF

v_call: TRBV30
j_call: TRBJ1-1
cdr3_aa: CAWSTLSETEAFF

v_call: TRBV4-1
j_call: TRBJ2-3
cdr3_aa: CASSHSGQGTDTQYF

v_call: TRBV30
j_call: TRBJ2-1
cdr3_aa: CAWSVGGISYNEQFF

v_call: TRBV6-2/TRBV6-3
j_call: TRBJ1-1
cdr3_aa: CASSNRRAAAFF

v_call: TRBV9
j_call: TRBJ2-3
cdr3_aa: CASSVADRGGQDTQYF

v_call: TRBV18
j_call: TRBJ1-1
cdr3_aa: CASSPLGWTEAFF

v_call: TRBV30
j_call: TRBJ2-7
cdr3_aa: CAQTLRGLPGEEQYF

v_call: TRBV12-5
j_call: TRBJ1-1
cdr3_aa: CASVSDRLNTEAFF

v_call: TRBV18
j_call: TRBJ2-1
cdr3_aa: CASSRPSGGYNEQFF

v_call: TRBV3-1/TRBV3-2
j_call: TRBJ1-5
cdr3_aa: CASSQSRDRLTFGGQPQHF

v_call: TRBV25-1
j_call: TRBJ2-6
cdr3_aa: CASSPAQGQVSGANVLTF

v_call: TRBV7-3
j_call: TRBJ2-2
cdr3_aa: CASSLTPYTGGPWTGELFF

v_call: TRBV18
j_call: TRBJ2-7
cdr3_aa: CASSPGRSGEQYF

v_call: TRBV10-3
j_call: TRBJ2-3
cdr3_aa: CAISRLAGAASTDTQYF

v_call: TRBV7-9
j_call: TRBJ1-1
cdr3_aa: CASSLVTGVDEAFF

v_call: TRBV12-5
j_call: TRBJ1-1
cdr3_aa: CASGPMTGGVSTEAFF

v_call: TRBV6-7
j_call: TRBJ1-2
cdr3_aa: CASSNRQGGGYGYTF

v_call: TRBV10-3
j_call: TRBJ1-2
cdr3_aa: CASFRQGDGYTF

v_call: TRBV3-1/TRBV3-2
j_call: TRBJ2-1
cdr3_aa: CASSGTSNEQFF

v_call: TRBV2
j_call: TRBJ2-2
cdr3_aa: CASRQGAETGELFF

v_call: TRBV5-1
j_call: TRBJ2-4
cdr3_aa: CASSFDLAKNIQYF